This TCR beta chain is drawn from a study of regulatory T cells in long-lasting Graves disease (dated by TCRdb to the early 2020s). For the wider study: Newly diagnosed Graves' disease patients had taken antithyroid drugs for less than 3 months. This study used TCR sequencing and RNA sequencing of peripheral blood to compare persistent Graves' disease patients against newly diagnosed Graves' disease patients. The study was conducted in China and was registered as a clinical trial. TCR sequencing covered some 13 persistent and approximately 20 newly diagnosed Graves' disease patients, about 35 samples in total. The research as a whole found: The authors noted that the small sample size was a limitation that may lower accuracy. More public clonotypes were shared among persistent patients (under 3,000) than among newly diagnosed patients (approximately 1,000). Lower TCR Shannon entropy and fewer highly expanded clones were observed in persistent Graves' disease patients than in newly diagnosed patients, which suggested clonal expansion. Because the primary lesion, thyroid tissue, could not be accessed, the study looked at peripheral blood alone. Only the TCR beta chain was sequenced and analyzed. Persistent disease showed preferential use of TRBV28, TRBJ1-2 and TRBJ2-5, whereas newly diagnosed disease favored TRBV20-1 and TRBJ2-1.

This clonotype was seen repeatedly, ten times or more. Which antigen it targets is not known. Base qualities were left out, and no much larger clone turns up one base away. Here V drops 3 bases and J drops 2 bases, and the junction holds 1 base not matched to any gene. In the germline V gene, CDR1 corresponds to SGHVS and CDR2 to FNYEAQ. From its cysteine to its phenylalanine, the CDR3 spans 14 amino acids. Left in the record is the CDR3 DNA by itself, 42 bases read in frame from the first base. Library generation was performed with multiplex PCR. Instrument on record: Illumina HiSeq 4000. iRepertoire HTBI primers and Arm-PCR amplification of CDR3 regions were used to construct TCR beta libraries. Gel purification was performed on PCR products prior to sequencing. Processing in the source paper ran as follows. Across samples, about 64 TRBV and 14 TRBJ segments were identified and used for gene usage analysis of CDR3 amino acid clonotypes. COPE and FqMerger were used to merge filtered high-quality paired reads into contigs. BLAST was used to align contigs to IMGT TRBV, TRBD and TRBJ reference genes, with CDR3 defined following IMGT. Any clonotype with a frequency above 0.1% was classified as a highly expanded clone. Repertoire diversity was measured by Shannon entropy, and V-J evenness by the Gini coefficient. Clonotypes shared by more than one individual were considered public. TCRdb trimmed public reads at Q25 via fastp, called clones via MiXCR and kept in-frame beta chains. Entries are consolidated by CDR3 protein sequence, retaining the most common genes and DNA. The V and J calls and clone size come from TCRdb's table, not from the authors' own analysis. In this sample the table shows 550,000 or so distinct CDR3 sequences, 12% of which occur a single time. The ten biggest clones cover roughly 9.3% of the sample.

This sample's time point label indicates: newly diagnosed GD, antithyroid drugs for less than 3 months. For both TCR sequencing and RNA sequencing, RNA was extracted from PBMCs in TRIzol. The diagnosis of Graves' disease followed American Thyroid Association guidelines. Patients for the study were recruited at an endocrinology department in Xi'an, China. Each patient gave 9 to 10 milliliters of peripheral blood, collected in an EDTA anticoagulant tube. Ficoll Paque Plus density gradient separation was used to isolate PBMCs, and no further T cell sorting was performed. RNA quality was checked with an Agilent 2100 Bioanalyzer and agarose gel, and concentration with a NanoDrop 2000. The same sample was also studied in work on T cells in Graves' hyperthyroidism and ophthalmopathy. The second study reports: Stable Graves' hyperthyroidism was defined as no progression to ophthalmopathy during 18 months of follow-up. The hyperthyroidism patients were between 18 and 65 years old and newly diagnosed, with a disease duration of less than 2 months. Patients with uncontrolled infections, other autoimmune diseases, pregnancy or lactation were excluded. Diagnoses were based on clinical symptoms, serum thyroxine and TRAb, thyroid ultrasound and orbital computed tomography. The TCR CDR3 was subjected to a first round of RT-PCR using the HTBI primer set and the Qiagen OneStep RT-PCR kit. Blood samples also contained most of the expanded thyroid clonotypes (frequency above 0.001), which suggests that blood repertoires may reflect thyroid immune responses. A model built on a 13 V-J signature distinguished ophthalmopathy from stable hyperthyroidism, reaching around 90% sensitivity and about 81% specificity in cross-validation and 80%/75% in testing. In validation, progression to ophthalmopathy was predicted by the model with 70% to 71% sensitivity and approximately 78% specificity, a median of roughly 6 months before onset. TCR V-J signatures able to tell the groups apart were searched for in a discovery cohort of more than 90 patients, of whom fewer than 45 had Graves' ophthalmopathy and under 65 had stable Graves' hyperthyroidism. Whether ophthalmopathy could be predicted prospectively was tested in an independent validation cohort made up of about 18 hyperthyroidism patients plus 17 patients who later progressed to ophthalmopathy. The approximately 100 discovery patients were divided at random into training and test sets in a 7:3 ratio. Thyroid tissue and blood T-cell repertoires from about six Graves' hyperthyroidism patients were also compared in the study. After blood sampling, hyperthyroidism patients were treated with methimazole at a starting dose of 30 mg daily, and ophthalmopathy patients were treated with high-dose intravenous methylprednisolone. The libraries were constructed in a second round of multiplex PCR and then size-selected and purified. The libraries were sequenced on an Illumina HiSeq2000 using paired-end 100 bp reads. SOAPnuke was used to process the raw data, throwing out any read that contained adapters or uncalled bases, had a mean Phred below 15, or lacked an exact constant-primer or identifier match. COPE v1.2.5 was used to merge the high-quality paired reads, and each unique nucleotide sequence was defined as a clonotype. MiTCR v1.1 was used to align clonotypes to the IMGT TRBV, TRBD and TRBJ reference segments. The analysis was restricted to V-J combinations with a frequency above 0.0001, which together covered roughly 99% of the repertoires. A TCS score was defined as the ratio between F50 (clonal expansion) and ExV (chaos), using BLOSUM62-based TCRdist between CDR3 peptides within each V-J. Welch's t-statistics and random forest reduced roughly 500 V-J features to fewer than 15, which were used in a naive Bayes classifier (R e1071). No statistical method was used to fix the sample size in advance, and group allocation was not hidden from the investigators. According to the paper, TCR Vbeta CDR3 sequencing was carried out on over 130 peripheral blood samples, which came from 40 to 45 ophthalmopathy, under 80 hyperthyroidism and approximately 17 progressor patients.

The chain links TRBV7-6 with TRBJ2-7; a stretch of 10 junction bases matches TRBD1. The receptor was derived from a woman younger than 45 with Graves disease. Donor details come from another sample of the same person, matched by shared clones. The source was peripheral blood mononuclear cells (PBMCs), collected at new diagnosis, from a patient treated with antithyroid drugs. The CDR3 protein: CASSFGTGAYEQYF. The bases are TGTGCCAGCAGCTTCGGGACAGGGGCCTACGAGCAGTACTTC. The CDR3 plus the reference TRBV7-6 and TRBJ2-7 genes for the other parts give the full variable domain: GAGVSQSPRYKVTKRGQDVALRCDPISGHVSLYWYRQALGQGPEFLTYFNYEAQQDKSGLPNDRFSAERPEGSISTLTIQRTEQRDSAMYRCASSFGTGAYEQYFGPGTRLTVT.